This T cell receptor beta chain was obtained from a study of cytomegalovirus exposure and HLA in healthy donors. Profiling relied on immunoSEQ multiplex PCR, and the TCRdb table lists in-frame clones only, not all of them. The sample shows some 130,000 clones, 70% to 90% of them seen only once. With 6 bases clipped from V and 6 bases from J, the junction kept 9 bases outside the gene matches. This CDR3 is built from 14 residues. CDR1 is LNHDA, CDR2 SQIVND, per germline (reference sequence). The study's findings and limits: Accounts indicate the classifier identified cytomegalovirus status with strong specificity and sensitivity.

Turning to this clone: Antigen specificity is unknown.

The sample comprised PBMCs. The gene calls are TRBV19 and TRBJ2-5; TRBD1 matches 8 bases. The sequence came from a man between 18 and 35 years old in good health and CMV-seronegative. The CDR3 DNA reads as TGTGCCAGTAGCGTACAGGGGGTTGAGAAGACCCAGTACTTC. The encoded protein is CASSVQGVEKTQYF.